This T cell receptor (beta chain) was sequenced during a study of neurological immune-mediated disorders. The starting material, 2 million PBMCs stored at -80 C, gave rise to the unsorted libraries. This clonotype showed up many times. TCRdb used MiXCR to reprocess the 5' RACE reads, holding one entry per CDR3 protein. The table has approximately 50,000 distinct CDR3 sequences, about 3.5% seen once. The clonotype originates from a young man with multiple sclerosis. Material: PBMCs.

DNA of the CDR3: TGTGCCAGCAGTACCGGGACAGGGATTTACGAGCAGTACTTC. This encodes CASSTGTGIYEQYF. V gene TRBV27 combines with J gene TRBJ2-7, with 9 bases lining up with TRBD1. CDR3 length equals 14 residues. Unmatched junction bases numbered 6, after V lost 5 bases and J lost 4 bases. Germline assignment: CDR1 MNHEY and CDR2 SMNVEV (reference sequence).